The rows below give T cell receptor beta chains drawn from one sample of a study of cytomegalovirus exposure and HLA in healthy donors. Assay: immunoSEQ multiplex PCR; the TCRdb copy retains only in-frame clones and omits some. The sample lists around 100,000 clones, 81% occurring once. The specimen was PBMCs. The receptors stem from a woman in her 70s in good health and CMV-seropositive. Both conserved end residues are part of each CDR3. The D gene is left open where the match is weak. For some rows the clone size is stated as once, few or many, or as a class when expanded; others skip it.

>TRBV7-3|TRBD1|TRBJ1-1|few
TGTGCCAGCAGCTTAAGAGGGACAGGGGTCACTGAAGCTTTCTTT
CASSLRGTGVTEAFF
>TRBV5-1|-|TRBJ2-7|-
TGCGCCAGCAGCTTGGCAGGACAGTTCCACGAGCAGTACTTC
CASSLAGQFHEQYF
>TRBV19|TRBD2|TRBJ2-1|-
TGTGCCAGTAGTACCCAGCCGCTAGCGGAAAACAATGAGCAGTTCTTC
CASSTQPLAENNEQFF
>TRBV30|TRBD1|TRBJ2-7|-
TGTGCCTGGAGTGTACATGACAGGGTCGAGCAGTACTTC
CAWSVHDRVEQYF
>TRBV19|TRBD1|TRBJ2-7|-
TGTGCCAGTAGTCCGCGACAGGGTTACGAGCAGTACTTC
CASSPRQGYEQYF
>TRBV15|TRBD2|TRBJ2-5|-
TGTGCCACCAGCCCTTTGGGACTAGCGGACCAAGAGACCCAGTACTTC
CATSPLGLADQETQYF
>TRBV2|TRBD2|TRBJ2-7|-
TGTGCCAGCAGAACCGGGACTAGCGGGCAAGGGAACGAGCAGTACTTC
CASRTGTSGQGNEQYF
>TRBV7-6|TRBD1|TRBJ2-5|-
TGTGCCAGCAGCTACGACAGGGGGCTATGGACCCAGTACTTC
CASSYDRGLWTQYF
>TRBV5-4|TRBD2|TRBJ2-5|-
TGTGGCTGGGCTAGCGGGAGTCAGGGGGAGACCCAGTACTTC
CGWASGSQGETQYF
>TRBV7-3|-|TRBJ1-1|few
TGTGCCAGCAGCTTAGGGGGCCCCGGGGAGAACACTGAAGCTTTCTTT
CASSLGGPGENTEAFF
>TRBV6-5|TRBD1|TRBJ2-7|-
TGTGCCAGCAGTACCGGGACAGCCTACGAGCAGTACTTC
CASSTGTAYEQYF
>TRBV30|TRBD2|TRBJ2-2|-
TGTGCCTGGACAGGCTTTGGACTAGCATTCGGGGAGCTGTTTTTT
CAWTGFGLAFGELFF
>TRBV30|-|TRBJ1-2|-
TGTGCCTGGAGTGTTATGGCAGGGGTTGGGTATGGCTACACCTTC
CAWSVMAGVGYGYTF
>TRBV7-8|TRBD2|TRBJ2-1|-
TGTGCCAGCAGCCAGAACTCCGGGACTAGCGGGACATTGAGCTCCTACAATGAGCAGTTCTTC
CASSQNSGTSGTLSSYNEQFF
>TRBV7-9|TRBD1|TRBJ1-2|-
TGTGCCAGCAGCTCCGACAGGGCATCCTATGGCTACACCTTC
CASSSDRASYGYTF
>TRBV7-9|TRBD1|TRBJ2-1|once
TGTGCCAGCAGCTCCAAGGGGTTGGGACAGGGGGTCCATGAGCAGTTCTTC
CASSSKGLGQGVHEQFF
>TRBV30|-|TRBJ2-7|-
TGTGCCTGGAGTCCCCGACGACACTCCTACGAGCAGTACTTC
CAWSPRRHSYEQYF
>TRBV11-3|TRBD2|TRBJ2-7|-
TGTGCCAGTTCTAGCGGGGGAGCCTACGAGCAGTACTTC
CASSSGGAYEQYF
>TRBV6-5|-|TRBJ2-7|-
TGTGCCAGCAGTTACTCAGGAGGGGGGGGGTACGAGCAGTACTTC
CASSYSGGGGYEQYF
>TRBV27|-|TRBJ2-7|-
TGTGCCAGCAGTTTAAGCAGGGCCTACGAGCAGTACTTC
CASSLSRAYEQYF
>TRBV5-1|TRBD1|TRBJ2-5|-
TGCGCCAGCAGCTTACAAGGACAGGGGGCTGAAGAGACCCAGTACTTC
CASSLQGQGAEETQYF
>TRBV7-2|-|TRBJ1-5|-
TGTGCCAGCAGCTTATCTAAAAATCAGCCCCAGCATTTT
CASSLSKNQPQHF
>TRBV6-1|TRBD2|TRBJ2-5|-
TGTGCCAGCAGTGACGGAGCGGGAGCCGAGACCCAGTACTTC
CASSDGAGAETQYF
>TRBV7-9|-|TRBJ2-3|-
TGTGCCAGCAGCTTAAGTAGGGGTAGCAGCTCGCAGTATTTT
CASSLSRGSSSQYF
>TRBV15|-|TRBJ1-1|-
TGTGCCACCAGCAGCGGACAAGGGGTGACTGAAGCTTTCTTT
CATSSGQGVTEAFF
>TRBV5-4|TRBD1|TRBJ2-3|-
TGTGCCAGCAGCTTGTCCGGACAGGGGTCAGATACGCAGTATTTT
CASSLSGQGSDTQYF
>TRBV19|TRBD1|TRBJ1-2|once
TGTGCCAGTAGCCTGACAGGGTATGGCTACACCTTC
CASSLTGYGYTF
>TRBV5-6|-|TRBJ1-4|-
TGTGCCAGCAGCTTGTACAGGGACGAAAAACTGTTTTTT
CASSLYRDEKLFF
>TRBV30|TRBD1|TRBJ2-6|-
TGTGCCTTTCCAAGCGGGACAGGGCACTCTGGGGCCAACGTCCTGACTTTC
CAFPSGTGHSGANVLTF
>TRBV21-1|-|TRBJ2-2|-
TGTGCCAGCAGCATTATGAAGGGACAGAACACCGGGGAGCTGTTTTTT
CASSIMKGQNTGELFF
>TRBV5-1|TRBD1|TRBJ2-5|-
TGCGCCAGCAGCTATAAAGGGACAGGGGAAGAGACCCAGTACTTC
CASSYKGTGEETQYF